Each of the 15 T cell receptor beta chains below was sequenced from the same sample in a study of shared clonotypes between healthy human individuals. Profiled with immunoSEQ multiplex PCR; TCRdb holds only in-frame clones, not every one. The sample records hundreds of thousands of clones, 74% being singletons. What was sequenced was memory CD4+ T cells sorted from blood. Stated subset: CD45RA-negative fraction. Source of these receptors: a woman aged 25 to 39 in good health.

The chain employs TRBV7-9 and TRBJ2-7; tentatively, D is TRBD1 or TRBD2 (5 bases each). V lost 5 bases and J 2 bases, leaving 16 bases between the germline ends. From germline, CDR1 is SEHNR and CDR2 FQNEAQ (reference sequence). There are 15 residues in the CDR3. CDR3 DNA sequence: TGTGCCAGCAGCGCCGGGACGGATGTAACCTACGAGCAGTACTTC. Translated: CASSAGTDVTYEQYF.

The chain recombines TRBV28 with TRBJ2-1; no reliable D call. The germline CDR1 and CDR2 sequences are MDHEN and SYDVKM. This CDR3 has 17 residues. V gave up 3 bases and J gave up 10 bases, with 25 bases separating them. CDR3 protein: CASSFVTGTSSGEEQFF. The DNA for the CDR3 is TGTGCCAGCAGTTTTGTGACGGGCACCTCCTCAGGTGAGGAGCAGTTCTTC.

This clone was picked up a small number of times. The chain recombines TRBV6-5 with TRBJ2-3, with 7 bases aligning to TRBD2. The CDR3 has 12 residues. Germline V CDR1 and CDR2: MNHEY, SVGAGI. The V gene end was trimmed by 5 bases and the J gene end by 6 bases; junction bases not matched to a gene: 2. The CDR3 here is CASSPGRDTQYF. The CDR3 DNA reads TGTGCCAGCAGTCCCGGGAGGGATACGCAGTATTTT.

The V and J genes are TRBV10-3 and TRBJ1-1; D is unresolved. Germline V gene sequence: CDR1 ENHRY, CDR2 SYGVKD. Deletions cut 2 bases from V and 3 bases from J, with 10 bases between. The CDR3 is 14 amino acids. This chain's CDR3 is CAISETGRDTEAFF. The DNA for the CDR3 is TGTGCCATCAGTGAGACCGGACGGGACACTGAAGCTTTCTTT.

DNA for the CDR3: TGTGCCAGCAGTCCCCGGGGGGGAAACAATGAGCAGTTCTTC. Amino acids: CASSPRGGNNEQFF. The chain uses TRBV6-4 and TRBJ2-1, with TRBD2 matching 8 bases. Germline V CDR1 and CDR2: MRHNA, SNTAGT. The CDR3 is made up of 14 amino acids. V shed 5 bases, J shed 5 bases, and the junction held 5 bases outside the gene matches.

The DNA for the CDR3 is TGTGCCAGTAGCGTCAGCGGATCCACCGGGGAGCTGTTTTTT. Encoded protein: CASSVSGSTGELFF. The chain carries TRBV19 and TRBJ2-2, with a weak D call TRBD2 (5 bases). Germline CDR1 LNHDA, CDR2 SQIVND (reference sequence). V was pared by 6 bases and J by 4 bases, with 12 bases between. The CDR3 consists of 14 residues.

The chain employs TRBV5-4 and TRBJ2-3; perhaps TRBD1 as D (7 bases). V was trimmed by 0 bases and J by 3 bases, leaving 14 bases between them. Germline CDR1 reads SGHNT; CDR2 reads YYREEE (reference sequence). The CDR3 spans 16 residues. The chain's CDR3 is CASSLVGGGATDTQYF. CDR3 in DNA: TGTGCCAGCAGCTTGGTTGGAGGGGGCGCGACAGATACGCAGTATTTT.

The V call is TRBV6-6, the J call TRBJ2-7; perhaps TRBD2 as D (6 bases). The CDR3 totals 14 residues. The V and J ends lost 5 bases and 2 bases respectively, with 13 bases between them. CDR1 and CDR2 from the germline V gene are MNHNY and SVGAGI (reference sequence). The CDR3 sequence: CASSPGTSTYEQYF. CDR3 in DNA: TGTGCCAGCAGTCCCGGGACTTCCACCTACGAGCAGTACTTC.

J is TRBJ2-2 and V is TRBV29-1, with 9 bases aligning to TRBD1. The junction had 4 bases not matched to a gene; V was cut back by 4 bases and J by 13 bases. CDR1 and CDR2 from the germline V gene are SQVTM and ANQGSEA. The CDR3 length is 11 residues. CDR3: CSVGDRVGLFF. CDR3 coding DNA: TGCAGCGTTGGGGACAGGGTGGGGCTGTTTTTT.

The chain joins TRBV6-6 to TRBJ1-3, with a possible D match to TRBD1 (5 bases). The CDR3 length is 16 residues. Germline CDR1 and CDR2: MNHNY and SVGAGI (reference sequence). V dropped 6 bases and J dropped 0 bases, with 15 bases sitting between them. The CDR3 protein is CASSSPDGGSGNTIYF. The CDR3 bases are TGTGCCAGCAGCTCCCCCGACGGGGGCTCTGGAAACACCATATATTTT.

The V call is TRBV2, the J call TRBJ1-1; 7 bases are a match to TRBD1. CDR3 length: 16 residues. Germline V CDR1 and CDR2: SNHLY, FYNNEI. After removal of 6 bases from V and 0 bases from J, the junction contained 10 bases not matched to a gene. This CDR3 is CASSIAGGRLNTEAFF. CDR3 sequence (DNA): TGTGCCAGCAGCATAGCAGGGGGTAGGTTGAACACTGAAGCTTTCTTT.

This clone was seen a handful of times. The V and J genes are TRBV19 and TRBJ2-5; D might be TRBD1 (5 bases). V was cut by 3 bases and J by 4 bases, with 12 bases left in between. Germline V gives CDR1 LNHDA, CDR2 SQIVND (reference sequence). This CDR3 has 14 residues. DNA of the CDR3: TGTGCCAGTAGTATTTCAGGGATAAGAGAGACCCAGTACTTC. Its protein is CASSISGIRETQYF.

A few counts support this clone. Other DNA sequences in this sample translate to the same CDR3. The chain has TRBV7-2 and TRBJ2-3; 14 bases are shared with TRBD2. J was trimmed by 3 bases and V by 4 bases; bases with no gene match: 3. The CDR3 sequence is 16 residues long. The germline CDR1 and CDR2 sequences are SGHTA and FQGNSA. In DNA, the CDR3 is TGTGCCAGCAGCTCCGGACTAGCGGGAGGAACAGATACGCAGTATTTT. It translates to CASSSGLAGGTDTQYF.

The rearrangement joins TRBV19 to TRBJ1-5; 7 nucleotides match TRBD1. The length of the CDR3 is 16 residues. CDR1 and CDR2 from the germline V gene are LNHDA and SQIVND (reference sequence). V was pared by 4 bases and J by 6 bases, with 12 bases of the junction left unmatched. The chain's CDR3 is CASSRKAGGQGQPQHF. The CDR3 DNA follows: TGTGCCAGTAGTAGGAAGGCAGGGGGGCAGGGTCAGCCCCAGCATTTT.

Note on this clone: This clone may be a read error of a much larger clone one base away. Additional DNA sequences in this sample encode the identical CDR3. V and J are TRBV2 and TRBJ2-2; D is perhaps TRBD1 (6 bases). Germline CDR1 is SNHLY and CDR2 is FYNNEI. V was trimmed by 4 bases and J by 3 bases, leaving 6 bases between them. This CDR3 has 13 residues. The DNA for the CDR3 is TGTGCCAGCAGTGCAGGGGACACCGGGGAGCTGTTTTTT. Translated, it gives CASSAGDTGELFF.